One TCR beta chain is described in this entry. The target of this receptor is not known. Base-call qualities are not available, and no considerably larger clone is one nucleotide away. Relative to germline, V is 6 bases shorter and J is 3 bases shorter, with 18 bases between their ends. The cysteine opens and the phenylalanine closes a CDR3 of 16 amino acids. Only the CDR3 DNA stays, 48 bases, in frame from base 1. The germline V gene (reference sequence) provides CDR1 LNHDA and CDR2 SQIVND. The sample belongs to a study of OX40 agonist ivuxolimab in advanced cancers. Notes on the research overall: Ivuxolimab was an agonistic, fully human IgG2 monoclonal antibody directed against OX40 (CD134), a costimulatory receptor. Three dose-escalation patients achieved partial responses, one with hepatocellular carcinoma and two with cutaneous melanoma. Intravenous ivuxolimab was administered to patients every 2 weeks at six dose levels: 0.01, 0.1, 0.3, 1.5, 3 and 10 mg/kg. The purpose of peripheral TCRbeta sequencing was to test whether ivuxolimab changed TCR sequence diversity and led to clonal T-cell expansion. The dose-escalation cohort was 82.7% male with a mean age of about 60 years, ranging from about 20 to 80. The paper covers the monotherapy dose-escalation part of the phase I ivuxolimab trial, which included N ≈ 50 patients. Patients were allowed to have had prior anti-PD-1, anti-PD-L1 or anti-CTLA-4 therapy, and around 41% of the dose-escalation patients had previously received checkpoint inhibitors. Of the roughly 50 dose-escalation patients, hepatocellular carcinoma was present in 19, melanoma in roughly 15, renal cell carcinoma in 9 and head and neck cancer in 9.

The trial excluded patients who had a history of autoimmune disease or who were on systemic immunosuppression. Peripheral blood for TCR sequencing was drawn from every dose cohort at baseline, at cycle 4 day 1 and at cycle 7 day 1. The samples were drawn from a first-in-human, open-label, multicenter phase I dose-escalation trial of ivuxolimab. Adults with locally advanced or metastatic melanoma, renal cell, hepatocellular, or head and neck squamous cell carcinoma were enrolled in the trial. Before TCR sequencing, CD4+ T cells and CD8+ T cells from peripheral blood were sorted into separate populations. Results the study describes overall, beyond this receptor: Which antigens the clonally expanded peripheral T cells were specific for was not determined. In the 0.1-3.0 mg/kg groups, partial responders had among the lowest normalized peripheral clonal expansion, particularly in CD8+ T cells. At doses of 0.1 to 3.0 mg/kg, clonal expansion of both CD4+ and CD8+ T cells in blood was seen between baseline and week 6. After ivuxolimab, more expanded clones were found on average in CD8+ T cells than in CD4+ T cells. Low levels of normalized T-cell clonal expansion were also seen in some patients who did not respond.

Genomic DNA was extracted from sorted cells for sequencing of the TCRbeta CDR3 region. The immunoSEQ Assay was used for sequencing of TCRbeta CDR3 regions. TCRdb limited this immuneACCESS table to in-frame rearrangements with V and J called. A share of clones is missing; checked studies link under half to unresolved V genes, and the rest is unexplained. For this sample there are roughly 89,000 clones; roughly 80% appear just once. The ten largest clones capture roughly 1.8% of the sample. Sample: CD4+ or CD8+ T cells sorted from blood, taken in a trial of the OX40 agonist ivuxolimab. The chain is assembled from TRBV19 and TRBJ2-1; the D element could tentatively be TRBD1 or TRBD2, as 5 bases agree for each. This receptor was taken from an adult with an advanced solid tumor such as melanoma, head and neck, liver or kidney cancer. The nucleotide sequence is TGTGCCAGTAGCTGGGGGTCTGTACTAGGCTACAATGAGCAGTTCTTC. This is translated as CASSWGSVLGYNEQFF.